These 22 T cell receptor beta chains were sequenced from one sample in a study of siplizumab effects on memory and regulatory T cells. TCRdb's copy holds only in-frame clones and misses some; the assay was immunoSEQ multiplex PCR. The sample contains roughly 50,000 clones, over 90% of which appear only once. Sequences were obtained from CD8+ T cells sorted from blood. All receptors come from a human donor in good health.

This chain joins TRBV4-1 and TRBJ2-5; a possible D gene is TRBD1 (6 bases). V gave up 0 bases and J gave up 5 bases, with 13 bases separating them. CDR1 and CDR2 (germline): MGHRA, YSYEKL. There are 15 residues in the CDR3. Here the CDR3 DNA reads TGCGCCAGCAGCCAAGATCCCAGGGGCAGGGAGACCCAGTACTTC. This encodes CASSQDPRGRETQYF.

The J gene is TRBJ1-1, the V gene TRBV28; 9 positions match TRBD1. Germline assignment: CDR1 MDHEN and CDR2 SYDVKM. The CDR3 is 14 residues long. The trim removed 4 bases at V and 6 bases at J, leaving 6 bases unmatched. CDR3 nucleotide sequence: TGTGCCAGCAGTTCCCGGGACAGGGACGCTGAAGCTTTCTTT. Protein sequence: CASSSRDRDAEAFF.

To note about this clone: The same CDR3 can be traced to other DNA sequences in this sample. The V gene is TRBV6-1, the J gene TRBJ2-7; 13 bases align to TRBD2. Per the germline V gene, CDR1 is MNHNS and CDR2 is SASEGT. V trimming: 6 bases; J trimming: 5 bases; junction bases outside the gene matches: 7. The CDR3 extends over 15 amino acids. The CDR3 nucleotides read TGTGCCAGCAGATCACTAGCGGGAGGGCCAGACGAGCAGTACTTC. This gives the protein CASRSLAGGPDEQYF.

The V gene is TRBV7-9, the J gene TRBJ2-1; no clear D gene. The CDR3 covers 12 residues. Germline loops: CDR1 SEHNR, CDR2 FQNEAQ (reference sequence). The V end lost 3 bases, the J end lost 9 bases, and 9 bases lay between the germline ends. The CDR3 DNA reads TGTGCCAGCAGCTTTGAACTCAGTGAGCAGTTCTTC. Translated: CASSFELSEQFF.

The V call is TRBV5-1, the J call TRBJ2-2, with D hard to call. V was trimmed by 0 bases and J by 6 bases, leaving 6 bases between them. This CDR3 has 13 residues. Germline V CDR1 and CDR2: SGHRS, YFSETQ. The chain's CDR3 is CASSLGSAGELFF. Here the CDR3 DNA reads TGCGCCAGCAGCTTGGGGTCGGCCGGGGAGCTGTTTTTT.

The sample holds one count of this clone. This chain joins TRBV9 and TRBJ2-3; D could derive from TRBD1 or TRBD2 (6 bases each). Trimming shortened V by 0 bases and J by 3 bases, and 11 bases separated the two germline ends. The CDR3 sequence is 15 residues long. Germline CDR1 and CDR2: SGDLS and YYNGEE. The CDR3 region has the DNA TGTGCCAGCAGCGTAGAATCGGGGGCAACAGATACGCAGTATTTT. This codes for CASSVESGATDTQYF.

The J gene is TRBJ1-2, the V gene TRBV18; 10 bases align to TRBD1. The V and J ends lost 0 bases and 4 bases, in that order; junction bases with no gene match: 5. The length of the CDR3 is 16 residues. CDR1 KGHSH and CDR2 LQKENI come from the germline V gene. The CDR3 sequence: CASSPPSGTGVYGYTF. DNA of the CDR3: TGTGCCAGCTCACCACCTTCAGGGACAGGGGTCTATGGCTACACCTTC. Using reference TRBV18 and TRBJ1-2 for the parts outside the CDR3, the full variable domain is NAGVMQNPRHLVRRRGQEARLRCSPMKGHSHVYWYRQLPEEGLKFMVYLQKENIIDESGMPKERFSAEFPKEGPSILRIQQVVRGDSAAYFCASSPPSGTGVYGYTFGSGTRLTVV.

The chain employs TRBV6-5 and TRBJ1-4; D possibly corresponds to TRBD1 (6 bases). In germline, CDR1 is MNHEY, CDR2 SVGAGI. The V gene lost 8 bases and the J gene lost 15 bases, with 16 bases spanning the gap. The CDR3 runs 11 residues. The CDR3 DNA reads TGTGCCAGCGCGGGAGCAGGGGAAGTGTTTTTT. Amino acids: CASAGAGEVFF.

The chain employs TRBV19 and TRBJ2-7; D could derive from TRBD1 or TRBD2 (5 bases each). Germline CDR1 and CDR2: LNHDA and SQIVND (reference sequence). This CDR3 is 15 amino acids long. The V end lost 3 bases, the J end lost 2 bases, and 14 bases lay between the germline ends. The CDR3 DNA sequence: TGTGCCAGTAGTATCCGGGACGAACGGACCTACGAGCAGTACTTC. As protein: CASSIRDERTYEQYF.

This clone was picked up a small number of times. The CDR3 DNA reads TGTGCCAGCAGTCCAACAACCGTCGGATATGGCTACACCTTC. This encodes CASSPTTVGYGYTF. This rearrangement joins TRBV6-5 to TRBJ1-2, with no clear D. CDR3 length: 14 residues. Deletions cut 5 bases from V and 5 bases from J, with 15 bases between. CDR1 MNHEY and CDR2 SVGAGI come from the germline V gene.

Worth noting for this clone: This may be a read error: a much more frequent sequence differs by one nucleotide. Distinct nucleotide sequences in the sample also encode this CDR3. The chain is built from TRBV15 and TRBJ2-7; D is ambiguous. This CDR3 spans 15 amino acids. CDR1 is LNHNV and CDR2 is YYDKDF in the germline V gene (reference sequence). The CDR3 reads CATSRDLGLAYEQYF. In DNA form, the CDR3 reads TGTGCCACTAGCAGAGATCTCGGGCTAGCCTACGAGCAGTACTTC.

V usage is TRBV7-9 and J usage is TRBJ2-7; no firm D call. This CDR3 has 11 amino acids. The germline V and J ends were trimmed by 4 bases and 2 bases, with 3 bases remaining between them. CDR1 is SEHNR and CDR2 is FQNEAQ in the germline V gene (reference sequence). The CDR3 DNA reads as TGTGCCAGCAGCTCCCCCTACGAGCAGTACTTC. Translation: CASSSPYEQYF.

This sequence joins TRBV4-1 and TRBJ2-1, with 10 bases fitting TRBD2. Germline values: CDR1 MGHRA, CDR2 YSYEKL. This CDR3 spans 17 amino acids. V was clipped by 3 bases and J by 3 bases; unmatched bases: 8. The CDR3 sequence is CASSQGSGLADYNEQFF. CDR3 DNA: TGCGCCAGCAGCCAGGGATCCGGACTAGCGGACTACAATGAGCAGTTCTTC.

This chain connects TRBV11-2 to TRBJ2-2; 9 nucleotides align to TRBD2. J was trimmed by 6 bases and V by 2 bases; bases with no gene match: 1. Germline CDR1 reads SGHAT; CDR2 reads FQNNGV. The CDR3 has 14 amino acids. The chain's CDR3 is CASSLLAGAGELFF. For the CDR3, the DNA is TGTGCCAGCAGCTTATTAGCGGGAGCCGGGGAGCTGTTTTTT.

Written as DNA, the CDR3 is TGTGCCAGCAGTTTATTCTCGGCGGGAGGGCCCCGGGAGCAGTACTTC. Amino acids: CASSLFSAGGPREQYF. The chain links TRBV27 to TRBJ2-7; TRBD2 agrees at 9 bases. The V and J ends lost 1 base and 7 bases, in that order; junction bases with no gene match: 11. The CDR3 consists of 16 residues. Per the germline V gene, CDR1 is MNHEY and CDR2 is SMNVEV (reference sequence).

The V call is TRBV7-9, the J call TRBJ2-7, with 7 bases identical to TRBD1. In germline, CDR1 is SEHNR, CDR2 FQNEAQ (reference sequence). The CDR3 loop spans 14 amino acids. Trimming cost V 6 bases and J 3 bases; bases outside gene matches: 8. The chain's CDR3 is CASSLQGIGYEQYF. CDR3 in DNA: TGTGCCAGCAGTTTACAGGGGATTGGCTACGAGCAGTACTTC.

This clone was observed a single time. V is TRBV7-9 and J is TRBJ2-2; no definite D call. CDR3 size: 13 residues. V lost 5 bases to trimming and J lost 4 bases, with 8 bases between them. CDR1 is SEHNR and CDR2 is FQNEAQ in the germline V gene (reference sequence). The DNA of the CDR3 is TGTGCCAGCAGCCCGACCCCCACCGGGGAGCTGTTTTTT. Translating gives CASSPTPTGELFF.

The chain is built from TRBV10-3 and TRBJ2-5, with TRBD1 matching 7 bases. The J segment lost 3 bases and the V segment lost 7 bases, leaving 8 bases of the junction unmatched. Germline values: CDR1 ENHRY, CDR2 SYGVKD. There are 14 residues in the CDR3. The CDR3 here is CAIKAGTEEETQYF. CDR3 DNA: TGTGCCATCAAGGCTGGGACAGAAGAAGAGACCCAGTACTTC.

This chain links TRBV10-3 with TRBJ2-1, with 7 bases that match TRBD2. The V and J ends lost 8 bases and 4 bases, in that order; junction bases with no gene match: 5. This CDR3 is 13 amino acids long. Germline V gene sequence: CDR1 ENHRY, CDR2 SYGVKD. The CDR3 region is CAIAGERYNEQFF. The CDR3 bases are TGTGCCATCGCGGGAGAACGGTACAATGAGCAGTTCTTC.

The chain uses TRBV5-4 and TRBJ2-2; D is unresolved. Trimming took off 4 bases at V and 3 bases at J, with 13 bases between the two ends. The CDR3 is made up of 15 amino acids. Germline V gene sequence: CDR1 SGHNT, CDR2 YYREEE (reference sequence). Written as DNA, the CDR3 is TGTGCCAGCAGCCTAACGTGGGCAGACACCGGGGAGCTGTTTTTT. Amino acids: CASSLTWADTGELFF. The full variable domain, rest sourced from reference TRBV5-4 and TRBJ2-2, is ETGVTQSPTHLIKTRGQQVTLRCSSQSGHNTVSWYQQALGQGPQFIFQYYREEENGRGNFPPRFSGLQFPNYSSELNVNALELDDSALYLCASSLTWADTGELFFGEGSRLTVL.

The chain is built from TRBV28 and TRBJ1-1; D gene uncertain. Germline V CDR1 and CDR2: MDHEN, SYDVKM. The CDR3 consists of 13 residues. V shed 1 base and J shed 0 bases, with 3 bases lying between them. Here the CDR3 DNA reads TGTGCCAGCAGTTTATCGGTGAACACTGAAGCTTTCTTT. Its translation is CASSLSVNTEAFF.

The chain employs TRBV4-1 and TRBJ2-5; no firm D call. The CDR3 loop spans 11 amino acids. Trimming cost V 6 bases and J 4 bases, with 6 bases left between them. CDR1 is MGHRA and CDR2 is YSYEKL in the germline V gene. The DNA of the CDR3 is TGCGCCAGCAGGACCAGAGAGACCCAGTACTTC. This translates into CASRTRETQYF.